This is a list of T cell receptor beta chains from one sample in a study of cytomegalovirus exposure and HLA in healthy donors. TCRdb's copy holds only in-frame clones and misses some; the assay was immunoSEQ multiplex PCR. The sample lists around 91,000 clones; about four fifths were seen once. The sample comprised PBMCs. These receptors came from a man younger than 35 in good health and CMV-seronegative. The CDR3 runs from the conserved cysteine through the conserved F or W. D genes are given only for firm matches. A clone size is listed for some rows: how often the clone was seen (once, few, many), or a class if it is expanded.

TRBJ2-1,.,.,TRBV29-1,CSVGERYNEQFF,TGCAGCGTTGGGGAGCGGTACAATGAGCAGTTCTTC
TRBJ1-5,few,.,TRBV6-1,CASSLQWASNQPQHF,TGTGCCAGCAGCCTCCAATGGGCAAGCAATCAGCCCCAGCATTTT
TRBJ1-2,.,TRBD1,TRBV6-5,CASSRQETGGYTF,TGTGCCAGCAGTAGACAGGAGACAGGGGGCTACACCTTC
TRBJ1-2,.,TRBD1,TRBV5-4,CASSLQGANYGYTF,TGTGCCAGCAGCTTGCAGGGGGCTAACTATGGCTACACCTTC
TRBJ2-1,.,.,TRBV12-5,CASGLSNEQFF,TGTGCTAGTGGGCTAAGCAATGAGCAGTTCTTC
TRBJ2-1,.,TRBD2,TRBV12-5,CASGLVLPLREGRFF,TGTGCTAGTGGTTTGGTACTTCCCCTGCGGGAGGGGCGGTTCTTC
TRBJ1-3,.,TRBD1,TRBV15,CATSGRQGGSGNTIYF,TGTGCCACCAGCGGGAGACAGGGGGGCTCTGGAAATACCATATATTTT
TRBJ1-2,.,.,TRBV6-1,CASSEVPIANYGYTF,TGTGCCAGCAGTGAGGTCCCCATAGCTAACTATGGCTACACCTTC
TRBJ1-1,.,TRBD1,TRBV6-5,CASNLQGGSTEAFF,TGTGCCAGCAACCTACAGGGGGGGAGCACTGAAGCTTTCTTT
TRBJ1-1,.,TRBD1,TRBV18,CASSPDRGYTEAFF,TGTGCCAGCTCACCGGACAGGGGGTACACTGAAGCTTTCTTT
TRBJ1-4,.,TRBD1,TRBV13,CASSPGGTGPTNEKLFF,TGTGCCAGCAGCCCGGGCGGGACAGGCCCAACTAATGAAAAACTGTTTTTT
TRBJ1-2,.,TRBD1,TRBV5-4,CASTRDRDYGYTF,TGTGCCAGCACCAGGGACAGGGACTATGGCTACACCTTC
TRBJ2-1,.,TRBD2,TRBV11-2,CASSLRTRGFEQFF,TGTGCCAGCAGCCTCCGGACTAGGGGTTTTGAGCAGTTCTTC
TRBJ1-5,.,TRBD1,TRBV28,CASSRTGKLYQPQHF,TGTGCCAGCAGTCGGACAGGCAAATTGTATCAGCCCCAGCATTTT
TRBJ2-7,.,.,TRBV2,CASSLAGAGDEQYF,TGTGCCAGCAGTCTAGCAGGGGCTGGGGACGAGCAGTACTTC
TRBJ2-2,.,TRBD2,TRBV9,CASSVEAGVGGELFF,TGTGCCAGCAGCGTAGAGGCGGGAGTCGGAGGGGAGCTGTTTTTT
TRBJ2-2,.,.,TRBV6-1,CATRPGNTGELFF,TGTGCCACCCGACCAGGGAACACCGGGGAGCTGTTTTTT
TRBJ1-5,.,.,TRBV30,CAWSVSPSNQPQHF,TGTGCCTGGAGTGTCAGTCCCAGCAATCAGCCCCAGCATTTT
TRBJ1-2,.,.,TRBV14,CASSQDMDLNGYTF,TGTGCCAGCAGCCAAGATATGGACTTGAATGGCTACACCTTC
TRBJ2-1,.,TRBD2,TRBV19,CASSLAGGAYNEQFF,TGTGCCAGTAGTCTAGCGGGAGGCGCCTACAATGAGCAGTTCTTC
TRBJ1-4,.,TRBD1,TRBV4-3,CASSLGQGAKLFF,TGCGCCAGCAGCCTCGGACAGGGTGCAAAACTGTTTTTT
TRBJ2-1,.,.,TRBV25-1,CASTLTTSNEQFF,TGTGCCAGCACTTTAACGACTAGCAATGAGCAGTTCTTC
TRBJ1-6,.,.,TRBV27,CASSLRGVNSPLHF,TGTGCCAGCAGTTTAAGGGGCGTTAATTCACCCCTCCACTTT
TRBJ2-1,.,.,TRBV27,CASSLSRGGEQFF,TGTGCCAGCAGTTTATCCAGAGGGGGTGAGCAGTTCTTC
TRBJ2-2,.,.,TRBV7-2,CASSLAGGGILPTNTGELFF,TGTGCCAGCAGCTTAGCAGGGGGAGGGATACTTCCAACGAACACCGGGGAGCTGTTTTTT
TRBJ1-1,.,.,TRBV27,CASSSRLFTEAFF,TGTGCCAGCAGTTCCAGGCTTTTTACTGAAGCTTTCTTT
TRBJ1-1,.,.,TRBV10-3,CAIAANTEAFF,TGTGCCATCGCGGCAAACACTGAAGCTTTCTTT
TRBJ1-5,.,.,TRBV19,CASSIRSVPLSNQPQHF,TGTGCCAGTAGTATAAGGAGTGTTCCCCTAAGCAATCAGCCCCAGCATTTT
TRBJ2-1,.,TRBD2,TRBV6-5,CASSSLGGSSYNEQFF,TGTGCCAGCAGTTCACTCGGGGGGAGCTCCTACAATGAGCAGTTCTTC
TRBJ2-5,.,TRBD2,TRBV6-6,CASSWTREGTQYF,TGTGCCAGCAGTTGGACTAGGGAAGGGACCCAGTACTTC
TRBJ2-2,.,TRBD2,TRBV6-5,CAGLAGTNTGELFF,TGTGCCGGACTAGCGGGGACGAACACCGGGGAGCTGTTTTTT
TRBJ1-2,.,TRBD1,TRBV2,CASSEVGQGYGYTF,TGTGCCAGCAGTGAAGTGGGACAGGGGTACGGCTACACCTTC
TRBJ2-1,.,TRBD2,TRBV6-5,CASTAGGSPYNEQFF,TGTGCCAGCACCGCGGGGGGGAGCCCCTACAATGAGCAGTTCTTC